This is a list of T cell receptor beta chains from one sample in a study of vaccination and CD4 T cells after COVID-19. TCRdb re-derived calls from the PCR reads in MiXCR, one entry per CDR3 protein. The sample has 6,500 to 9,000 distinct CDR3 sequences, 40% to 60% seen once. No antigen has been assigned to these receptors. Sequencing was carried out using CD4+ T cells from blood, cultured in vitro. The receptors stem from a human donor in good health. CDR3s include the opening cysteine and the closing phenylalanine or tryptophan. D genes are given only for firm matches. Clone size is not always given. Where it is, it says once, few, many or a class for expanded clones.

CASSLGVSAGVYGYTF | TGTGCCAGCAGCTTAGGGGTGTCCGCCGGGGTCTATGGCTACACCTTC | TRBJ1-2 | TRBV7-9 | few | - | 16
CASSNGGAAGTEAFF | TGTGCCAGTAGTAACGGCGGGGCCGCAGGCACTGAAGCTTTCTTT | TRBJ1-1 | TRBV19 | few | - | 15
CASNSVAGASTDTQYF | TGTGCCAGCAACTCCGTGGCGGGGGCTAGCACAGATACGCAGTATTTT | TRBJ2-3 | TRBV7-2 | - | - | 16
CASRASRGQPQHF | TGTGCCAGCAGGGCATCGCGGGGCCAGCCCCAGCATTTT | TRBJ1-5 | TRBV6-1 | few | - | 13
CATSRVLGAGQPQHF | TGTGCCACCAGCAGAGTTTTGGGGGCCGGGCAGCCCCAGCATTTT | TRBJ1-5 | TRBV15 | few | - | 15
CATRTSSYNEQFF | TGTGCCACCAGGACTAGCTCCTACAATGAGCAGTTCTTC | TRBJ2-1 | TRBV6-2/TRBV6-3 | - | TRBD2 | 13
CSARDRRLAGGTATQYF | TGCAGTGCTAGAGATAGGAGGCTAGCGGGGGGGACCGCGACCCAGTACTTC | TRBJ2-5 | TRBV20-1 | - | TRBD2 | 17
CASSQSTDTQYF | TGTGCCAGCAGCCAGAGTACAGATACGCAGTATTTT | TRBJ2-3 | TRBV7-2 | - | - | 12
CASRRISQGTSSYEQYF | TGTGCCAGCAGACGCATCTCACAGGGGACTAGCTCCTACGAGCAGTACTTC | TRBJ2-7 | TRBV6-2/TRBV6-3 | - | - | 17
CASSQPTGLGEQFF | TGTGCCAGCAGTCAACCTACTGGGCTTGGTGAGCAGTTCTTC | TRBJ2-1 | TRBV7-9 | few | - | 14
CASSEDGVDSGNTIYF | TGTGCCAGCAGTGAGGATGGGGTGGACTCTGGAAACACCATATATTTT | TRBJ1-3 | TRBV6-1 | - | - | 16
CASSIRARGRNYGYTF | TGTGCCAGTAGTATAAGGGCCAGGGGGCGAAACTATGGCTACACCTTC | TRBJ1-2 | TRBV19 | once | TRBD1 | 16
CASSLQGRDSPLHF | TGTGCCAGCAGCCTCCAGGGAAGAGATTCACCCCTCCACTTT | TRBJ1-6 | TRBV6-1 | few | - | 14
CASSSNPGARTEAFF | TGTGCCAGCAGCTCAAACCCCGGGGCACGGACTGAAGCTTTCTTT | TRBJ1-1 | TRBV6-2/TRBV6-3 | - | - | 15
CASSGVAGGWETQYF | TGTGCCAGCAGTGGGGTAGCGGGAGGGTGGGAGACCCAGTACTTC | TRBJ2-5 | TRBV2 | - | TRBD2 | 15
CASSIHSGLGSYNEQFF | TGTGCCAGTAGTATACACTCGGGACTGGGGTCCTACAATGAGCAGTTCTTC | TRBJ2-1 | TRBV19 | - | - | 17
CASSLGLAGGPPIF | TGTGCCAGCAGTTTGGGACTAGCGGGAGGGCCCCCGATCTTC | TRBJ2-1 | TRBV2 | - | TRBD2 | 14
CASRPTLGLFHSGANVLTF | TGTGCCAGCAGACCCACCCTCGGGTTATTTCACTCTGGGGCCAACGTCCTGACTTTC | TRBJ2-6 | TRBV28 | - | - | 19
CSASIGRSANYGYTF | TGCAGTGCTAGCATCGGCCGCTCCGCTAACTATGGCTACACCTTC | TRBJ1-2 | TRBV20-1 | few | - | 15
CASSSRLPPGNTIYF | TGTGCCAGCAGCTCGCGTCTTCCTCCAGGAAACACCATATATTTT | TRBJ1-3 | TRBV7-2 | - | - | 15
CASSYTVASLYNEQFF | TGTGCCAGCAGTTACACCGTTGCTTCCTTATACAATGAGCAGTTCTTC | TRBJ2-1 | TRBV6-5 | - | - | 16
CASSVGGSSYNEQLF | TGTGCCAGCAGTGTTGGCGGGAGTTCCTACAATGAGCAGCTCTTC | TRBJ2-1 | TRBV2 | - | TRBD2 | 15
CASSFRPDPQETQYF | TGTGCCAGCAGCTTTAGGCCGGATCCCCAAGAGACCCAGTACTTC | TRBJ2-5 | TRBV7-7 | - | - | 15
CASSQPSTGTQYF | TGTGCCAGCAGCCAACCTAGCACAGGTACGCAGTATTTT | TRBJ2-3 | TRBV5-4 | - | - | 13
CASKPGGVGTEAFF | TGTGCCAGCAAGCCTGGGGGTGTTGGGACTGAAGCTTTCTTT | TRBJ1-1 | TRBV28 | - | - | 14
CASSIKQGVTEAFF | TGTGCCAGTAGTATTAAGCAGGGGGTGACTGAAGCTTTCTTT | TRBJ1-1 | TRBV19 | - | TRBD1 | 14
CASSIGRQGRAKNIQYF | TGTGCCAGTAGTATAGGTAGGCAGGGCAGAGCCAAAAACATTCAGTACTTC | TRBJ2-4 | TRBV19 | once | - | 17
CAISGAFGGSEQYF | TGTGCCATCAGTGGGGCGTTTGGGGGGAGCGAGCAGTACTTC | TRBJ2-7 | TRBV10-3 | few | - | 14
CATRGSGTGGAENTEAFF | TGTGCCACCAGAGGAAGCGGGACAGGGGGCGCGGAGAACACTGAAGCTTTCTTT | TRBJ1-1 | TRBV15 | - | TRBD1 | 18
CATSRVTSGIYEQYF | TGTGCCACCAGCAGAGTGACTAGCGGGATTTACGAGCAGTACTTC | TRBJ2-7 | TRBV15 | few | TRBD2 | 15
CSASIRGAGNSPLHF | TGCAGTGCCTCAATTCGGGGGGCCGGCAATTCACCCCTCCACTTT | TRBJ1-6 | TRBV20-1 | few | - | 15
CASTPTGHGELFF | TGTGCCAGCACCCCGACAGGGCACGGGGAGCTGTTTTTT | TRBJ2-2 | TRBV6-1 | few | TRBD1 | 13
CASSSGDQPQHF | TGTGCCAGCAGCTCAGGGGATCAGCCCCAGCATTTT | TRBJ1-5 | TRBV7-6 | - | - | 12
CSARGKGVYEQYF | TGCAGTGCTAGAGGGAAGGGGGTCTACGAGCAGTACTTC | TRBJ2-7 | TRBV20-1 | few | - | 13
CSAINEADTQYF | TGCAGTGCCATTAATGAGGCTGATACGCAGTATTTT | TRBJ2-3 | TRBV20-1 | few | - | 12
CASSIVGQGTNEQFF | TGTGCCAGTAGTATCGTGGGACAGGGTACGAATGAGCAGTTCTTC | TRBJ2-1 | TRBV19 | - | TRBD1 | 15
CASRRGTHLYEQYF | TGTGCCAGCAGACGCGGGACACACCTCTACGAGCAGTACTTC | TRBJ2-7 | TRBV6-1 | - | - | 14
CASTPPGRANTGELFF | TGTGCCAGCACTCCTCCCGGACGGGCGAACACCGGGGAGCTGTTTTTT | TRBJ2-2 | TRBV28 | few | - | 16
CSARAPGRLSYEQYF | TGCAGTGCTAGAGCCCCCGGGAGATTATCCTACGAGCAGTACTTC | TRBJ2-7 | TRBV20-1 | - | - | 15
CASSPRTGRGGNTEAFF | TGTGCCAGCAGTCCGAGGACAGGACGAGGGGGGAACACTGAAGCTTTCTTT | TRBJ1-1 | TRBV12-3/TRBV12-4 | - | TRBD1 | 17
CASTTAGDRGRSPLHF | TGTGCCAGCACCACCGCCGGGGACAGGGGTCGGTCACCCCTCCACTTT | TRBJ1-6 | TRBV27 | few | TRBD1 | 16
CASSESGPWYNEQFF | TGTGCCAGCAGTGAATCTGGACCCTGGTACAATGAGCAGTTCTTC | TRBJ2-1 | TRBV6-1 | - | - | 15
CASDGGVLSYGYTF | TGTGCCAGTGATGGGGGGGTTCTTAGCTATGGCTACACCTTC | TRBJ1-2 | TRBV19 | - | - | 14
CASSPVGQSYGYTF | TGTGCCAGCAGCCCCGTCGGTCAGAGCTATGGCTACACCTTC | TRBJ1-2 | TRBV5-4 | - | - | 14
CASSPGTGGYGYTF | TGTGCCAGCAGTCCGGGGACAGGGGGCTATGGCTACACCTTC | TRBJ1-2 | TRBV6-1 | - | TRBD1 | 14
CSARATGGRNSPLHF | TGCAGTGCTAGAGCGACAGGGGGTCGAAATTCACCCCTCCACTTT | TRBJ1-6 | TRBV20-1 | - | TRBD1 | 15
CASSETVNQPQHF | TGTGCCAGCAGCGAGACAGTTAATCAGCCCCAGCATTTT | TRBJ1-5 | TRBV6-1 | few | - | 13
CSAQDRDGTGELFF | TGCAGTGCTCAGGACAGGGACGGCACCGGGGAGCTGTTTTTT | TRBJ2-2 | TRBV20-1 | - | TRBD1 | 14
CASSGTGGNSGNTIYF | TGCGCCAGCAGTGGGACAGGGGGAAACTCTGGAAACACCATATATTTT | TRBJ1-3 | TRBV10-1 | - | TRBD1 | 16
CATLYLGGYTF | TGTGCCACCCTGTATCTCGGGGGCTACACCTTC | TRBJ1-2 | TRBV7-2 | few | - | 11
CASSLGLAGQQFF | TGTGCCAGCAGCTTAGGACTAGCGGGGCAACAGTTCTTC | TRBJ2-1 | TRBV11-3 | - | TRBD2 | 13
CASSLRDSLWQPQHF | TGTGCCAGCAGTTTACGGGACAGCCTCTGGCAGCCCCAGCATTTT | TRBJ1-5 | TRBV7-8 | - | TRBD1 | 15